Below are 2 T cell receptor beta chains sequenced from a single sample in a study of blood T cell repertoires in COVID-19. TCRdb's table, derived via immunoSEQ multiplex PCR, lists solely in-frame clones and lacks some. The profile shows hundreds of thousands of clones, more than 70% of them singletons. The sample taken for sequencing was peripheral blood. These receptor sequences come from a young woman with COVID-19, enrolled during active disease.

The V call is TRBV19, the J call TRBJ2-1; 12 bases are a match to TRBD2. Looked up from germline, CDR1 is LNHDA and CDR2 is SQIVND (reference sequence). V shed 6 bases and J 7 bases; nucleotides not matched to a gene: 10. The CDR3 contains 16 residues. DNA of the CDR3: TGTGCCAGTAGCCCTAGCGGGAGGGCCAGTAGGAATGAGCAGTTCTTC. As protein: CASSPSGRASRNEQFF. The whole variable domain, remainder taken from reference TRBV19 and TRBJ2-1, is DGGITQSPKYLFRKEGQNVTLSCEQNLNHDAMYWYRQDPGQGLRLIYYSQIVNDFQKGDIAEGYSVSREKKESFPLTVTSAQKNPTAFYLCASSPSGRASRNEQFFGPGTRLTVL.

J is TRBJ2-3 and V is TRBV30; TRBD1 agrees at 7 bases. Germline CDR1 GTSNPN, CDR2 SVGIG (reference sequence). The CDR3 consists of 12 residues. With 1 base clipped from V and 5 bases from J, the junction kept 0 bases outside the gene matches. The CDR3 reads CAWSAGGDTQYF. The CDR3 DNA sequence: TGTGCCTGGAGTGCAGGGGGAGATACGCAGTATTTT.